These T cell receptor beta chains were read from a single sample in a study of blood T cell repertoires in COVID-19. Sequencing was performed with immunoSEQ multiplex PCR; in TCRdb, only in-frame clones are kept and a portion is missing. The repertoire holds under 200,000 clones, with about 85% as singletons. The specimen was peripheral blood. The receptors come from a man between 40 and 49 years old with acute or convalescent COVID-19. Each CDR3 is given without its conserved first and last residue. Fields, in order: V gene, J gene, CDR3 protein.

>TRBV4-2|TRBJ2-1
ASSYRDIYNEQF
>TRBV6-6|TRBJ2-1
ASSFTGTEYNEQF
>TRBV19|TRBJ1-5
ASTSGTGGRDQPQH
>TRBV19|TRBJ2-7
ASRTQGAATYEQY
>TRBV6-5|TRBJ2-1
ASSLTSGAAYNEQF
>TRBV30|TRBJ1-4
ASRGDSGLEKLF
>TRBV4-3|TRBJ2-2
ASSQEIVGTANTGELF
>TRBV10-3|TRBJ1-5
ATRNGDSNQPQH
>TRBV27|TRBJ2-1
ASSFLASGGVYEQF
>TRBV28|TRBJ1-5
ASSLLAPGNQPQH
>TRBV7-3|TRBJ2-7
ASSPNRGNEQY
>TRBV7-3|TRBJ1-2
ASSLSPGTGAANYGYT
>TRBV7-9|TRBJ2-7
ASSSGQDYEQY
>TRBV9|TRBJ2-1
ASSAPGGAGTPKDEQF
>TRBV7-9|TRBJ2-2
ASRPGTGVTGELF
>TRBV2|TRBJ2-3
ASSAFDWTGVDTQY
>TRBV11-2|TRBJ1-1
ASSLEAGKNTEAF
>TRBV3-1/TRBV3-2|TRBJ2-1
ASSQWTGPNEQF
>TRBV5-4|TRBJ1-4
ANRQTHNEKLF
>TRBV7-2|TRBJ1-4
ASSLDRGSEKLF
>TRBV2|TRBJ1-2
ASSEAGYGTGGEDYGYT
>TRBV7-3|TRBJ1-6
ASSLGAGDSPLH
>TRBV4-2|TRBJ1-1
ASSPLTGQGSEAF
>TRBV7-9|TRBJ1-1
ASSARDRGTEAF
>TRBV7-8|TRBJ1-5
ASSLTGNQPQH
>TRBV19|TRBJ1-2
ASIGPQAPRGYT
>TRBV7-3|TRBJ2-6
ASRANNGGANVLT
>TRBV5-4|TRBJ1-1
ASSLEQGDEAF
>TRBV10-2|TRBJ2-5
ASSEYPVQETQY
>TRBV3-1/TRBV3-2|TRBJ2-7
ASSSTMGGEQY
>TRBV4-1|TRBJ2-6
ASSRAGTGANVLT
>TRBV25-1|TRBJ1-4
ASSEGGRGVSEKLF
>TRBV10-1|TRBJ2-7
ASSEGRGYEQY
>TRBV19|TRBJ2-2
ASSPDRIGELF
>TRBV6-1|TRBJ2-5
ASSEAVLAGGYQETQY
>TRBV9|TRBJ1-3
ASSLSTGSRNTIY
>TRBV19|TRBJ2-7
ASSIASGNRGPTYEQY
>TRBV11-2|TRBJ1-1
ASSPRTGWTNTEAF
>TRBV29-1|TRBJ1-2
SVDPQEGYT
>TRBV28|TRBJ2-1
ASRQGLAGGRSPYYNEQF
>TRBV18|TRBJ1-1
ASSPDPGRFGNTEAF
>TRBV5-1|TRBJ2-3
ASSLVPGSGTDTQY
>TRBV30|TRBJ1-1
AWSRGSLEAF
>TRBV4-1|TRBJ1-2
ASSLTGTGGNYGYT